Listed below are T cell receptor beta chains from one sample, sequenced in a study of cytomegalovirus exposure and HLA in healthy donors. The table came from immunoSEQ multiplex PCR; TCRdb's copy has only in-frame clones and leaves some out. The sample shows 120,000 or so clones, 81% of them seen only once. Sequencing input: PBMCs. These receptors originate from a man in his late teens or twenties in good health and CMV-seropositive. Each CDR3 is given with its conserved first and last residue. A D gene is named only where the DNA matches it firmly. Clone size is stated in some rows and not others, as once, few, many or a class when expanded.

CDR3nt: TGTGCCAGTAGTATTATGGTCGACAGGGCGTGGAGTAACGAGCAGTACTTC
CDR3aa: CASSIMVDRAWSNEQYF
abundance: NA
j_gene: TRBJ2-7
d_gene: TRBD1
len: 17
v_gene: TRBV19

CDR3nt: TGTGCCAGCAGTCCTTGGGGGGGCCTTCCTAATGAAAAACTGTTTTTT
CDR3aa: CASSPWGGLPNEKLFF
abundance: few
j_gene: TRBJ1-4
d_gene: NA
len: 16
v_gene: TRBV27

CDR3nt: TGTGCCAGCAGCTTAGTCCTAGGTCGGTCAGGGCAGGATACGCAGTATTTT
CDR3aa: CASSLVLGRSGQDTQYF
abundance: NA
j_gene: TRBJ2-3
d_gene: NA
len: 17
v_gene: TRBV7-2

CDR3nt: TGCAGCGTCGATGAAAGGGGGAATGAGCAGTTCTTC
CDR3aa: CSVDERGNEQFF
abundance: NA
j_gene: TRBJ2-1
d_gene: NA
len: 12
v_gene: TRBV29-1

CDR3nt: TGCAGCGTCCTAGCCGGGACAACTGGAAACACCATATATTTT
CDR3aa: CSVLAGTTGNTIYF
abundance: few
j_gene: TRBJ1-3
d_gene: NA
len: 14
v_gene: TRBV29-1

CDR3nt: TGTGCCAGCAGTTACTCGCCCCGACAGGGCCGGGATGAGCAGTACTTC
CDR3aa: CASSYSPRQGRDEQYF
abundance: NA
j_gene: TRBJ2-7
d_gene: TRBD1
len: 16
v_gene: TRBV6-5

CDR3nt: TGTGCCAGTTACCGCATTGCAGGGGGCCCTGAAGCTTTCTTT
CDR3aa: CASYRIAGGPEAFF
abundance: few
j_gene: TRBJ1-1
d_gene: TRBD1
len: 14
v_gene: TRBV6-1

CDR3nt: TGTGCCAGCAGTTTAACCGGGACAGTCTACGGCTACACCTTC
CDR3aa: CASSLTGTVYGYTF
abundance: few
j_gene: TRBJ1-2
d_gene: TRBD1
len: 14
v_gene: TRBV27

CDR3nt: TGTGCCACCAAAAAAGAGACTGAGGATGAGCAGTTCTTC
CDR3aa: CATKKETEDEQFF
abundance: NA
j_gene: TRBJ2-1
d_gene: NA
len: 13
v_gene: TRBV6-5

CDR3nt: TGTGCCAGCAGCTACCCCTTTCTCGAGCAGTACTTC
CDR3aa: CASSYPFLEQYF
abundance: NA
j_gene: TRBJ2-7
d_gene: NA
len: 12
v_gene: TRBV7-9

CDR3nt: TGTGCCAGTAGTATTTCTCTGAGGCGGGAGGTCGGGGAGCTGTTTTTT
CDR3aa: CASSISLRREVGELFF
abundance: NA
j_gene: TRBJ2-2
d_gene: TRBD2
len: 16
v_gene: TRBV19

CDR3nt: TGTGCCAGCAGCCAATCCCTACAGCTCTATGGCTACACCTTC
CDR3aa: CASSQSLQLYGYTF
abundance: NA
j_gene: TRBJ1-2
d_gene: NA
len: 14
v_gene: TRBV16